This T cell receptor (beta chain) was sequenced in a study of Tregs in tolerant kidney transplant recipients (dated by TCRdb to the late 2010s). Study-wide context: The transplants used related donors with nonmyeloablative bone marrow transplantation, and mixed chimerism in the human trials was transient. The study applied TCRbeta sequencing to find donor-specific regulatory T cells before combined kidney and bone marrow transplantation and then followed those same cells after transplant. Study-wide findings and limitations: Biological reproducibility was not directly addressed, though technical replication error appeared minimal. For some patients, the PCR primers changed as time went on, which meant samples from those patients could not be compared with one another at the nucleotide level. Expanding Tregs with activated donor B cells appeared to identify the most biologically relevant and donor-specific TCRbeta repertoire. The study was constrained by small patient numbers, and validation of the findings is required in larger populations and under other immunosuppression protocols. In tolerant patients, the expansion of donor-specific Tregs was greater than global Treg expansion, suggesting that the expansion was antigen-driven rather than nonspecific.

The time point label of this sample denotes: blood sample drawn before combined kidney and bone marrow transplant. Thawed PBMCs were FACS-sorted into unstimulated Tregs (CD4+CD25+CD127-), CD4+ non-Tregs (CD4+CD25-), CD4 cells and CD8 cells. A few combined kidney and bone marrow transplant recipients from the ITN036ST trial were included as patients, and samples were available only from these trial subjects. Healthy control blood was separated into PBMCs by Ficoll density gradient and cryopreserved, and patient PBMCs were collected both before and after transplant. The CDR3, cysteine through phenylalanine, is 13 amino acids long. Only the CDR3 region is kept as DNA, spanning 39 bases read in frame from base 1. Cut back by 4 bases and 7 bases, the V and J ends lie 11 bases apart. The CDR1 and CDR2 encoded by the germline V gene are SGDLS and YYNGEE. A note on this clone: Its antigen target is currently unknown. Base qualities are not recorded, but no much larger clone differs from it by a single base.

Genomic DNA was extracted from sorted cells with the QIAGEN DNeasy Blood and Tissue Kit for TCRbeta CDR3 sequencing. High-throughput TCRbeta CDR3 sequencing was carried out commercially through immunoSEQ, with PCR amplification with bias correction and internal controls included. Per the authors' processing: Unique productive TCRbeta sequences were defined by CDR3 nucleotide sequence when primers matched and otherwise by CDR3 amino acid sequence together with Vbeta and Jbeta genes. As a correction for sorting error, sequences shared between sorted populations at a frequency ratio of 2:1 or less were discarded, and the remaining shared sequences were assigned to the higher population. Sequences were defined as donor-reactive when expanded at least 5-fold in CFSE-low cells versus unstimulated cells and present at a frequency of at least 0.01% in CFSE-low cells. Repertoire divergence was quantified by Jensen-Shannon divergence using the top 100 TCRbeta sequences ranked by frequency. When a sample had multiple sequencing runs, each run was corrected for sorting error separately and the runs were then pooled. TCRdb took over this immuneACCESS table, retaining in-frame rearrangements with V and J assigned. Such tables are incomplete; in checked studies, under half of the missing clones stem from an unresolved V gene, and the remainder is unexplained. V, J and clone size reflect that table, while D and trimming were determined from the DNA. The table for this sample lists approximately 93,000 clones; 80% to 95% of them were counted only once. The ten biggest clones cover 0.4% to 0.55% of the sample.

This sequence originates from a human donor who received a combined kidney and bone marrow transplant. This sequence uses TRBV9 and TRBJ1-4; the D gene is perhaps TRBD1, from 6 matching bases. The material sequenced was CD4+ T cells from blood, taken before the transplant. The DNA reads TGTGCCAGCAGCCCCCCAGGGGTTGAAAAACTGTTTTTT. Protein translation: CASSPPGVEKLFF.